The 21 T cell receptor beta chains below were found in one sample sequenced in a study of metastatic and nonmetastatic thyroid tumors. MiXCR reprocessed the PCR reads for TCRdb. The sample holds 40,000 or so clones, roughly a fifth seen once. Patients underwent thyroid surgery, and none had received any treatment before it. The specimen was blood. The receptors shown here come from a female donor with papillary thyroid cancer or a benign thyroid nodule (not recorded which). Some clones in this sample may be carry-over from other donors' samples.

For this clone: One junction end does not reproduce the germline sequence, and a read error may be involved. This rearrangement joins TRBV11-1 to TRBJ1-1; D unclear. This CDR3 has 14 amino acids. Germline CDR1 SGHAT, CDR2 FQDESV (reference sequence). The CDR3 bases are TGTGCCAGCAGCCTGATGGGGTTGAACACTGAAGCTTTTTTT. Its protein is CASSLMGLNTEAFF.

In its sample, this clone was seen once. One end of the junction is discordant with germline, which a read error may explain. This sequence joins TRBV11-2 and TRBJ1-5; D remains ambiguous. This CDR3 has 13 residues. Germline CDR1 SGHAT, CDR2 FQNNGV. CDR3 DNA sequence: TGTTCCAGCAGCTTATGGACTGGTCAGCCCCAGCATTTT. Protein: CSSSLWTGQPQHF.

Many counts were recorded for this clone. J is TRBJ2-5 and V is TRBV11-2; D remains unclear. CDR3 length: 12 amino acids. Deletions cut 7 bases from V and 1 base from J, with 7 bases between. CDR1 is SGHAT, CDR2 FQNNGV, per germline. CDR3 in amino acids: CASKAVQETQYF. The CDR3 nucleotides read TGTGCCAGCAAGGCGGTCCAAGAGACCCAGTACTTC.

The CDR3 loop is CASSLAFTQASTSGSGNEQFF. CDR3 bases: TGTGCCAGCAGCTTAGCTTTCACACAGGCCTCGACTAGCGGGAGTGGTAATGAGCAGTTCTTC. The J gene is TRBJ2-1, the V gene TRBV11-1, with 12 bases lining up with TRBD2. This CDR3 has 21 residues. CDR1 SGHAT and CDR2 FQDESV come from the germline V gene (reference sequence). The trim removed 0 bases at V and 7 bases at J, leaving 19 bases unmatched.

This chain links TRBV20-1 with TRBJ1-1, with a tentative D call TRBD1 (5 bases). The CDR3 has 14 residues. V was shortened by 4 bases and J by 0 bases, with 12 bases between the two germline ends. Germline V gives CDR1 DFQATT, CDR2 SNEGSKA (reference sequence). The CDR3 DNA is TGCAGTGCTATCCAGGGACTGTTGAACACTGAAGCTTTCTTT. Its protein is CSAIQGLLNTEAFF.

This clone was seen once. The CDR3 DNA is TGCGCCAGCAGTGCGACCTCCTACGAGCAGTACTTC. It codes for CASSATSYEQYF. The rearrangement links TRBV5-1 to TRBJ2-7; D is unresolved. Per the germline V gene, CDR1 is SGHRS and CDR2 is YFSETQ. The V and J ends lost 5 bases and 0 bases respectively, with 6 bases between them. CDR3 length: 12 amino acids.

In this sample, this clone turned up a few times. A much larger clone sits a single nucleotide away, making a read error possible. CDR3 region: CASIFQEEGSYGYTF. CDR3 nucleotide sequence: TGTGCCAGCATTTTTCAAGAGGAGGGAAGCTATGGCTACACCTTC. The J gene is TRBJ1-2, the V gene TRBV28; no reliable D call. Trimming stripped 7 bases from V and 4 bases from J, with 19 bases between. Looked up from germline, CDR1 is MDHEN and CDR2 is SYDVKM. The CDR3 loop spans 15 amino acids.

This clone was seen repeatedly, ten times or more. The rearrangement uses TRBV20-1 and TRBJ1-2, with 11 nucleotides matching TRBD1. Trimming at V came to 5 bases and at J to 8 bases, leaving 7 bases not matched to a gene. Germline V lookup: CDR1 DFQATT, CDR2 SNEGSKA (reference sequence). This CDR3 is built from 13 residues. The CDR3 nucleotides are TGCAGTGCTTACGGACAGGGGGCTACAGGCTACACCTTC. It yields the protein CSAYGQGATGYTF.

This clone was recorded many times. The rearrangement uses TRBV6-2 or TRBV6-3 and TRBJ1-5; D unresolved. The germline V gene encodes CDR1 MNHEY and CDR2 SVGEGT. V lost 0 bases and J lost 6, with 6 bases in between. The CDR3 extends over 13 amino acids. CDR3 sequence reads: CASSYSEGQPQHF. The CDR3, as DNA: TGTGCCAGCAGTTACTCGGAGGGTCAGCCCCAGCATTTT.

This clone was counted at least ten times. Other DNA sequences in the sample encode the same CDR3. This chain links TRBV4-3 with TRBJ2-4; 7 nucleotides line up with TRBD2. V was clipped by 0 bases and J by 11 bases; unmatched bases: 7. The CDR3 loop spans 14 amino acids. Germline CDR1 reads LGHNA; CDR2 reads YSLEER. The CDR3: CASSQELAGSFQYF. CDR3 coding DNA: TGCGCCAGCAGCCAAGAATTAGCGGGTTCATTTCAGTACTTC.

Comment on this clone: One end of the junction does not line up with germline, which may come from a read error. The CDR3 nucleotides read TGTGCCAGCAGTGACTGGACTAGCGGAAATGATCAGTTCTTC. Residues: CASSDWTSGNDQFF. The chain joins TRBV6-4 to TRBJ2-1, with TRBD2 matching 10 bases. The CDR3 is 14 residues long. Germline loops: CDR1 MRHNA, CDR2 SNTAGT.

This clone was detected ten times or more. The J gene is TRBJ2-1, the V gene TRBV19, with D uncertain. The germline V gene has CDR1 LNHDA and CDR2 SQIVND (reference sequence). The CDR3 runs to 13 residues. V was trimmed by 3 bases and J by 10 bases, leaving 13 bases between them. The CDR3 sequence: CASSIGLASEQFF. In DNA, the CDR3 is TGTGCCAGTAGTATCGGGCTGGCCAGCGAGCAGTTCTTC.

There are many counts of this clone. The rearrangement joins TRBV15 to TRBJ2-6, with a possible D match to TRBD1 (6 bases). CDR3 length: 15 residues. Germline V gene lookup returns CDR1 LNHNV and CDR2 YYDKDF (reference sequence). Trimming took 1 base from V and 4 from J, leaving 8 bases between them. The CDR3 is CATSRAGVGANVLTF. The CDR3 DNA reads TGTGCCACCAGCAGAGCAGGGGTCGGGGCCAACGTCCTGACTTTC.

V is TRBV5-4 and J is TRBJ2-1; D ambiguous. This CDR3 comprises 12 residues. Deletions cut 3 bases from V and 6 bases from J, with 7 bases between. Germline V gene data show CDR1 as SGHNT and CDR2 as YYREEE (reference sequence). CDR3 DNA sequence: TGTGCCAGCAGCTATAATTCCAATGAGCAGTTCTTC. Its translation is CASSYNSNEQFF. The variable domain in full, with the rest retrieved from reference TRBV5-4 and TRBJ2-1, is ETGVTQSPTHLIKTRGQQVTLRCSSQSGHNTVSWYQQALGQGPQFIFQYYREEENGRGNFPPRFSGLQFPNYSSELNVNALELDDSALYLCASSYNSNEQFFGPGTRLTVL.

The sample holds many counts of this clone. The V gene is TRBV20-1, the J gene TRBJ2-1, with D maybe TRBD2 (5 bases). V was trimmed by 0 bases and J by 0 bases, leaving 15 bases between them. The CDR3 runs 17 residues. Per germline, CDR1 DFQATT and CDR2 SNEGSKA (reference sequence). The CDR3 DNA is TGCAGTGCTAGAGATCCCACCGCGGGTAGCTCCTACAATGAGCAGTTCTTC. This translates into CSARDPTAGSSYNEQFF.

This rearrangement joins TRBV5-1 to TRBJ1-1; no reliable D call. The CDR3 sequence is 14 residues long. Germline assignment: CDR1 SGHRS and CDR2 YFSETQ. The germline V and J ends were trimmed by 6 bases and 5 bases, with 17 bases remaining between them. CDR3 in DNA: TGCGCCAGCACTTATTCCCCCCCGGCAACTGAAGCTTTCTTT. Its translation is CASTYSPPATEAFF.

This rearrangement joins TRBV20-1 to TRBJ2-7; D call uncertain. With 3 bases removed from V and 4 bases from J, the gap between germline ends came to 7 bases. The CDR3 consists of 11 residues. The germline gives CDR1 DFQATT, CDR2 SNEGSKA (reference sequence). DNA of the CDR3: TGCAGTGCTAGGGGTGTATACGAGCAGTACTTC. Its translation is CSARGVYEQYF.

This clone was picked up many times. The J gene is TRBJ2-1, the V gene TRBV24-1; the match to TRBD2 covers 9 bases. The V gene end was trimmed by 4 bases and the J gene end by 5 bases; junction bases not matched to a gene: 14. The CDR3 totals 18 residues. Germline V gene sequence: CDR1 KGHDR, CDR2 SFDVKD. The CDR3 reads CATSDPVERSGGNNEQFF. CDR3 in DNA: TGTGCCACCAGTGACCCCGTCGAGAGGAGCGGGGGGAACAATGAGCAGTTCTTC.

This clone was seen repeatedly, ten times or more. J is TRBJ2-3 and V is TRBV7-8, with TRBD2 matching 9 bases. This CDR3 is built from 18 residues. Germline values: CDR1 SGHVS, CDR2 FQNEAQ. The junction had 16 bases not matched to a gene; V was cut back by 2 bases and J by 7 bases. The CDR3 coding sequence is TGTGCCAGCAGCTTACTTGTCCCGCAGCTAGCGGGAATGAATACGCAGTATTTT. The encoded protein is CASSLLVPQLAGMNTQYF.

As concerns this clone: This sample includes further DNA sequences coding for the same CDR3. CDR3 bases: TGTGCCAGCAGCCCCGACAGGAGCCTGTATAATTCACCCCTCCACTTT. It yields the protein CASSPDRSLYNSPLHF. The chain is built from TRBV5-4 and TRBJ1-6; possibly TRBD1 for D (6 bases). The CDR3 spans 16 residues. V lost 4 bases and J 4 bases, leaving 15 bases between the germline ends. From germline, CDR1 is SGHNT and CDR2 YYREEE (reference sequence). Variable domain in full (rest from reference TRBV5-4 and TRBJ1-6): ETGVTQSPTHLIKTRGQQVTLRCSSQSGHNTVSWYQQALGQGPQFIFQYYREEENGRGNFPPRFSGLQFPNYSSELNVNALELDDSALYLCASSPDRSLYNSPLHFGNGTRLTVT.

The genes are TRBV28 and TRBJ2-7; D gene unclear. Germline CDR1 MDHEN, CDR2 SYDVKM. There are 11 residues in the CDR3. V lost 4 bases to trimming and J lost 7 bases, with 8 bases between them. CDR3 in DNA: TGTGCCAGCAGTTCCGGGTGGGAGCAGTACTTC. Protein product: CASSSGWEQYF. The whole variable domain, filled in from reference TRBV28 and TRBJ2-7, reads DVKVTQSSRYLVKRTGEKVFLECVQDMDHENMFWYRQDPGLGLRLIYFSYDVKMKEKGDIPEGYSVSREKKERFSLILESASTNQTSMYLCASSSGWEQYFGPGTRLTVT.